This T cell receptor beta chain was documented in a study of PD-1 blockade in mismatch repair-deficient tumors. Study context: Patients had over ten mismatch repair-deficient cancer types and were previously treated and progressing.

The CDR3 spans 16 residues. Trimming took 3 bases from V and 9 from J; bases not matched to a gene: 11. From germline, CDR1 is KGHSH and CDR2 LQKENI. All patients were mismatch repair deficient, assessed by either PCR or immunohistochemistry. Profiling relied on immunoSEQ multiplex PCR, and the TCRdb table lists in-frame clones only, not all of them. This sample yields roughly 120,000 clones, of which more than 70% are seen a single time; 12% belongs to the top ten. This clone was found once. The rearrangement joins TRBV18 to TRBJ1-5; TRBD1 matches 10 bases. The sequences come from peripheral blood, collected roughly 67 weeks after starting pembrolizumab. This receptor was obtained from an adult with mismatch repair-deficient cancer. The CDR3 nucleotides are TGTGCCAGCTCACCCCCCCGACAGGGGGCATACGCGCCCCAGCATTTT. Translation: CASSPPRQGAYAPQHF. Full variable domain (remainder filled in from reference TRBV18 and TRBJ1-5): NAGVMQNPRHLVRRRGQEARLRCSPMKGHSHVYWYRQLPEEGLKFMVYLQKENIIDESGMPKERFSAEFPKEGPSILRIQQVVRGDSAAYFCASSPPRQGAYAPQHFGDGTRLSIL.